The TCR beta chain under discussion was sequenced for a study of T cells in Graves' hyperthyroidism and ophthalmopathy. This clonotype was recorded at least ten times. Its target is unknown. V lost 8 bases and J 7 bases, leaving 23 bases between the germline ends. This CDR3 region has 16 residues. Germline V gene lookup returns CDR1 SNHLY and CDR2 FYNNEI. Study results and limitations: Clonotypes that were expanded in thyroid above 0.001 mostly appeared in blood too.

RNA transcripts gave rise to amplified TCR beta CDR3 regions. During a first-round RT-PCR of the TCR CDR3, the HTBI primer set was used. TCRdb re-called the multiplex PCR reads with MiXCR, one entry per CDR3 protein. The sample holds some 440,000 distinct CDR3 sequences, less than 20% seen once. Sequenced input: blood. The gene calls are TRBV2 and TRBJ2-2; D is unresolved. The sequence came from a woman aged 18-30 years with Graves' hyperthyroidism. CDR3 in amino acids: CASGPPRVLPIGELFF. In nucleotides, the CDR3 is TGTGCCAGCGGCCCACCTCGGGTCCTCCCCATCGGGGAGCTGTTTTTT.